This T cell receptor beta chain emerged from a study of neurological immune-mediated disorders. The study's findings and limits: The absence of any CDR3 amino acid sequence shared by expanded clones across subjects suggests that repertoires were private in all groups. The most TCR clonal expansion was seen in HTLV-1-associated myelopathy, and the least was seen in multiple sclerosis, which fell below healthy controls.

This clonotype was seen ten or more times. As yet, its antigen is unknown. Germline V lookup: CDR1 LGHDT, CDR2 YNNKEL (reference sequence). CDR3 length: 18 residues. After removal of 5 bases from V and 2 bases from J, the junction contained 12 bases not matched to a gene. A single record per CDR3 protein comes from TCRdb applying MiXCR to the 5' RACE reads. Altogether under 20,000 distinct CDR3 sequences are present, approximately 2.5% being singletons, with the ten largest covering 5.5%. The V and J genes are TRBV3-1 and TRBJ2-1; TRBD2 aligns across 10 bases. The sequence came from a woman aged 18-29 years with multiple sclerosis. Sequenced material: PBMCs. The CDR3 sequence is CASSTLVTSGTTYNEQFF. The CDR3 DNA reads as TGTGCCAGCAGCACATTAGTAACTAGCGGGACGACCTACAATGAGCAGTTCTTC.